Reported below is one T cell receptor beta chain. Germline CDR1 and CDR2: WNHNN and SYGVQD (reference sequence). This CDR3 spans 20 amino acids. J gave up 0 bases and V 6 bases, and 20 bases lay outside the gene matches. The data stem from a study of blood T cell repertoires in COVID-19. About the research overall: Researchers got acute and convalescent COVID-19 samples from the United States, Italy and Spain. Sources were T cells, B-cell-depleted T cells, or PBMCs; the material itself was cDNA or gDNA.

Methods used by the authors: For nucleated cells, counts were estimated from reference gene primer amplification. TCRdb's copy holds only in-frame clones and misses some; the assay was immunoSEQ multiplex PCR. V, J and clone size are taken as reported in that table, and D and trimming were inferred from the DNA itself. The repertoire includes about 120,000 clones, around 89% of them detected once, and approximately 20% sits in the top ten. Sequencing was performed on peripheral blood. The sequence was obtained from a human donor with acute or convalescent COVID-19. The donor label of this sample is uncertain. The chain is built from TRBV10-1 and TRBJ2-4; 7 positions match TRBD1. CDR3 DNA: TGCGCCAGCAGAGCCTCCATTGGGGACAGAACCGTTCTAGCCAAAAACATTCAGTACTTC. Translating gives CASRASIGDRTVLAKNIQYF.